The sequence of this T cell receptor (beta chain) was determined in a study of T cell therapy after organ transplantation. Study-level background: Therapy products were autologous CMV-specific T cells, peptide-expanded for about 15 days. General study points: Confounding by concurrent antirejection or antiviral medications was not assessed.

Libraries were prepared by immunoSEQ multiplex PCR; TCRdb keeps only in-frame clonotypes and omits some of them. This sample has about 50,000 clones, with about 94% found just once. CDR3 length: 16 residues. Germline CDR1 reads SEHNR; CDR2 reads FQNEAQ (reference sequence). Trimming took 2 bases from V and 4 from J; bases not matched to a gene: 10. Points on this clone: The antigen is undetermined.

This chain links TRBV7-9 with TRBJ1-1; TRBD1 matches 7 bases. This TCR came from a human patient who had received a solid organ transplant and had CMV disease. Sequenced material: CD8+ T cells from blood, taken before autologous CMV-specific T cell therapy. DNA of the CDR3: TGTGCCAGCAGCTTATTATTAGGGAACAGGGGCACTGAAGCTTTCTTT. Residues: CASSLLLGNRGTEAFF.